This T cell receptor beta chain was obtained from a study of T cells in Graves' hyperthyroidism and ophthalmopathy (dated by TCRdb to about 2019). Turning to the overall study: To identify distinguishing TCR V-J signatures, a discovery cohort of some 99 patients was used, comprising 43 with Graves' ophthalmopathy and around 60 with stable Graves' hyperthyroidism. An independent validation cohort of under 20 hyperthyroidism patients and approximately 16 patients who later progressed to ophthalmopathy tested prospective prediction of ophthalmopathy. The approximately 90 discovery patients were divided at random into training and test sets in a 7:3 ratio. TCR Vbeta CDR3 sequencing of 135 peripheral blood samples (43 ophthalmopathy, about 74 hyperthyroidism and roughly 17 progressor patients) is reported in the paper. After sampling, hyperthyroidism patients received methimazole starting at 30 mg daily, and ophthalmopathy patients received high-dose intravenous methylprednisolone. In addition, the study compared T-cell repertoires in thyroid tissue and in blood from roughly 6 Graves' hyperthyroidism patients. What the authors observed across the whole study: In validation, the model predicted progression to ophthalmopathy with over 60% sensitivity and approximately 72% specificity, a median of around 6.6 months before onset. Most expanded thyroid clonotypes (frequency above 0.001) were also detected in blood, suggesting blood repertoires may reflect thyroid immune responses. Ophthalmopathy was separated from stable hyperthyroidism by a 13 V-J signature model, with roughly 88% sensitivity and roughly 81% specificity obtained in cross-validation and 80%/75% obtained in testing. No statistical method was used to set the sample size in advance, and investigators knew the group allocation.

Amplification of TCR beta CDR3 regions was carried out from RNA transcripts. The TCR CDR3 was subjected to a first round of RT-PCR using the HTBI primer set and the Qiagen OneStep RT-PCR kit. Libraries were constructed in a second round of multiplex PCR, after which size selection and purification were performed. Libraries were sequenced paired-end with 100 bp reads on an Illumina HiSeq2000. The original methods were these. Raw data were processed with SOAPnuke, discarding reads with adapters, uncalled bases, mean Phred below 15, or no exact constant-primer or identifier match. COPE v1.2.5 was used to merge high-quality paired reads, and clonotypes were defined as unique nucleotide sequences. MiTCR v1.1 was used to align clonotypes to the IMGT TRBV, TRBD and TRBJ reference segments. Analysis was restricted to V-J combinations with a frequency above 0.0001, which covered about 99% of repertoires. A TCS score was defined as the ratio between F50 (clonal expansion) and ExV (chaos), using BLOSUM62-based TCRdist between CDR3 peptides within each V-J. Welch's t-statistics and random forest reduced roughly 540 V-J features to 13, which were used in a naive Bayes classifier (R e1071). TCRdb passed the public sequencing reads through fastp at Q25 and MiXCR, retaining productive beta sequences. Every entry covers one CDR3 protein and lists the most common genes and DNA from its rows. These V and J calls originate from TCRdb's pipeline instead of the authors' own analysis. The sample table records hundreds of thousands of distinct CDR3 sequences; 40% to 55% of these occur just once. Approximately 8.2% of the sample is in the top ten clones.

Worth noting for this clonotype: Its recognized antigen is unknown. The record has no base qualities; no much larger clone is one base away.

A patient counted as having stable Graves' hyperthyroidism if no progression to ophthalmopathy occurred over 18 months of follow-up. Hyperthyroidism patients were aged 18 to 65 years and newly diagnosed, with disease duration of less than 2 months. Exclusion was applied to patients with uncontrolled infections, other autoimmune diseases, pregnancy or lactation. Clinical symptoms, serum thyroxine and TRAb, thyroid ultrasound, and orbital computed tomography formed the basis for the diagnoses. Total RNA was extracted with Trizol reagent, and quality was checked on an Agilent 2100 Bioanalyzer. V is pruned by 8 bases and J by 4 bases, leaving 1 base of the junction without a gene match. The CDR3 runs 13 residues from the cysteine to the phenylalanine. The retained sequence is limited to the CDR3, 39 bases, with the frame set at the first base. Based on the germline V gene, the CDR1 and CDR2 sequences are MGHDK and SYGVNS.

The sequencing sample was made of peripheral blood or thyroid tissue (not recorded which). This TCR derives from a woman between 18 and 29 years old with Graves' hyperthyroidism. Donor details come from another sample of the same person, matched by shared clones. This sequence uses TRBV25-1 and TRBJ1-6; 8 junctional bases match TRBD1. The encoded CDR3 is CASGTGYNSPLHF. The nucleotide sequence is TGTGCCAGCGGGACAGGTTATAATTCACCCCTCCACTTT.